This T cell receptor (beta chain) was identified during a study of T cells in Graves' hyperthyroidism and ophthalmopathy. Disease lasting under 3 months, a NOSPECS grade of at least 4, and a Clinical Activity Score of at least 3 were features of the ophthalmopathy patients. RNA transcripts were the template for amplifying TCR beta CDR3 regions. First-round RT-PCR targeting the TCR CDR3 was performed with the HTBI primer set. TCRdb independently ran MiXCR on the multiplex PCR reads; one entry per CDR3 protein. Found here are roughly 600,000 distinct CDR3 sequences, approximately 14% of them singletons; the top ten hold 12%. Study-level findings and limits: Among clonotypes expanded in thyroid above 0.001, most were also found in blood. The model foresaw ophthalmopathy a median around 6 months prior to onset.

This clonotype showed up many times. The antigen remains unidentified. V lost 5 bases and J lost 6, with 17 bases in between. Per germline, CDR1 SGHTA and CDR2 FQGNSA. CDR3 length equals 14 residues. The receptor was isolated from a woman between 50 and 59 years old with Graves' ophthalmopathy. The chain joins TRBV7-2 to TRBJ2-7; possible D gene TRBD1, 6 bases. The specimen was blood. Here the CDR3 DNA reads TGTGCCAGCAGCAGGGCAACAGGGATTGGCGAGCAGTACTTC. As protein: CASSRATGIGEQYF.